This TCR beta chain was identified in a study of shared clonotypes between healthy human individuals. This CDR3 region has 18 residues. The V segment lost 4 bases and the J segment 4 bases; nucleotides outside the gene matches: 13. The germline gives CDR1 SGHAT, CDR2 FQNNGV. Measured with immunoSEQ multiplex PCR; TCRdb has only the in-frame clones, and not every one. The data show over 950,000 clones, roughly 80% seen once. All of the donors resided in Nashville, Tennessee, and each was a Caucasian adult. The clonotype comes from a man younger than 35 in good health. Some clones in this sample may be carry-over from other donors' samples. J is TRBJ2-1 and V is TRBV11-2; 10 positions agree with TRBD2. Sequencing was performed on memory CD4+ T cells from PBMCs. The subset is: CD45RA-negative fraction. CDR3 region: CASSSTRSGRGLYNEQFF. For the CDR3, the DNA is TGTGCCAGCAGCTCCACAAGGAGCGGGAGGGGTCTTTACAATGAGCAGTTCTTC.